Listed below are T cell receptor beta chains from one sample, sequenced in a study of T cell responses to AZD1222 COVID-19 vaccine. The method was immunoSEQ multiplex PCR; TCRdb's version includes in-frame clones alone and lacks a portion of them. The table includes more than 95,000 clones, 85% to 95% detected once. Material: peripheral blood, obtained 28 days after the second AZD1222 dose. The receptors here all came from an adult who received the AZD1222 COVID-19 vaccine. Both conserved end residues are part of each CDR3. Fields, in order: D gene, clone size, V gene, J gene, CDR3 DNA, CDR3 protein. D genes are given only for firm matches. The size entry is marked missing in some rows and otherwise reads once, few, many or a size class.

TRBD2	.	TRBV6-5	TRBJ2-5	TGTGCCATCCAAGCGGGAGGTCGAGAGACCCAGTACTTC	CAIQAGGRETQYF
.	once	TRBV24-1	TRBJ1-2	TGTGCCACCCACGACGGGGGCCGTGGCTACACCTTC	CATHDGGRGYTF
TRBD2	.	TRBV5-1	TRBJ2-7	TGCGCCAGCAGCGGACTAGCGGGAGGGCCCTACGAGCAGTACTTC	CASSGLAGGPYEQYF
.	.	TRBV30	TRBJ1-3	TGTGCCTGGAGTCCCGGACTGAGCTCTGGAAACACCATATATTTT	CAWSPGLSSGNTIYF
.	few	TRBV11-3	TRBJ2-2	TGTGCCAGCAGCTCCCGTGCGGGAAACACCGGGGAGCTGTTTTTT	CASSSRAGNTGELFF
.	.	TRBV5-6	TRBJ2-3	TGTGCCAGCAGCTTGGAGCGGAAAAGCACAGATACGCAGTATTTT	CASSLERKSTDTQYF
.	.	TRBV28	TRBJ1-6	TGTGCCAGCGAGCAGGCAGGGTCCAATTCACCCCTCCACTTT	CASEQAGSNSPLHF
TRBD2	.	TRBV7-8	TRBJ2-7	TGTGCCAGCAGCCCGTTAGCGGGGTGGGGGGAGCAGTACTTC	CASSPLAGWGEQYF
.	.	TRBV5-4	TRBJ1-3	TGTGCCAGCAGCTTGGGAGGACAGCACTCTGGAAACACCATATATTTT	CASSLGGQHSGNTIYF
TRBD1	once	TRBV9	TRBJ2-7	TGTGCCAGCAGCGTGCAGGACAGGACCGAGCAGTACTTC	CASSVQDRTEQYF
.	.	TRBV9	TRBJ2-7	TGTGCCAGCAGCGTAGGGGACTCCAGCTCCTACGAGCAGTACTTC	CASSVGDSSSYEQYF
TRBD2	.	TRBV4-1	TRBJ2-7	TGCGCCAGCAGCCAGGAAGAGCGGGGCCCCTTCTCCTACGAGCAGTACTTC	CASSQEERGPFSYEQYF
.	once	TRBV5-4	TRBJ2-7	TGTGCCAGCAGCTTGTACGGTAGCAGCTACGAGCAGTACTTC	CASSLYGSSYEQYF
.	.	TRBV5-4	TRBJ1-2	TGTGCCAGCAGCTTGGATGGGCAGAGGGGCTACACCTTC	CASSLDGQRGYTF
.	.	TRBV19	TRBJ1-5	TGTGCCAGTAGTATTGGCAGGGGCTTTGTTCAGCCCCAGCATTTT	CASSIGRGFVQPQHF
TRBD2	.	TRBV7-9	TRBJ2-3	TGTGCCAGCAGCTTTGCACGGACTAGCGGGAGTATGAGCACAGATACGCAGTATTTT	CASSFARTSGSMSTDTQYF
.	.	TRBV5-1	TRBJ1-2	TGCGCCAGCAGCGCGGTAGGCTATGGCTACACCTTC	CASSAVGYGYTF
TRBD1	.	TRBV11-3	TRBJ2-1	TGTGCCAGCAGCGTCGGGACAGGGGCCTACAATGAGCAGTTCTTC	CASSVGTGAYNEQFF
TRBD1	.	TRBV29-1	TRBJ2-3	TGCAGCGTTGAGATGGGGACAGGGTTAAGCACAGATACGCAGTATTTT	CSVEMGTGLSTDTQYF
TRBD1	.	TRBV7-3	TRBJ2-1	TGTGCCAGCAGCTTTGGGGACAGGGGTTTCAATGAGCAGTTCTTC	CASSFGDRGFNEQFF
TRBD1	.	TRBV19	TRBJ1-5	TGTGCCAGCAACGACAGGGTAGTGGTGCAGCCCCAGCATTTT	CASNDRVVVQPQHF
.	.	TRBV6-6	TRBJ2-3	TGTGCCAGCAGTTACCCCCGCGAAGATACCACAGATACGCAGTATTTT	CASSYPREDTTDTQYF
TRBD1	once	TRBV9	TRBJ1-2	TGTGCCAGCAGCGTAGTTGGGGCCGGGACAGAGCATACTAACTATGGCTACACCTTC	CASSVVGAGTEHTNYGYTF
.	.	TRBV9	TRBJ2-2	TGTGCCAGCAGCGTAGGAGGCCTCAACACCGGGGAGCTGTTTTTT	CASSVGGLNTGELFF
.	once	TRBV28	TRBJ2-7	TGTGCCAGCAGTCTCCTCAGGGTCTTTGTAAACTACGAGCAGTACTTC	CASSLLRVFVNYEQYF
.	.	TRBV11-2	TRBJ2-7	TGTGCCAGCAGCTTATGGAGCAGGGAAGAGTACGAGCAGTACTTC	CASSLWSREEYEQYF
.	.	TRBV7-9	TRBJ2-7	TGTGCCAGCAGCTTAGAGGGGACTCTGACCTACGAGCAGTACTTC	CASSLEGTLTYEQYF
.	.	TRBV3-1/TRBV3-2	TRBJ1-1	TGTGCCAGCAGCCAAGTAAGGGCCCCGGACTTAAACACTGAAGCTTTCTTT	CASSQVRAPDLNTEAFF
.	.	TRBV2	TRBJ1-6	TGTGCCAGCAGCGAAGACAGGATCACTTATAATTCACCCCTCCACTTT	CASSEDRITYNSPLHF
TRBD2	.	TRBV6-2/TRBV6-3	TRBJ2-1	TGTGCCAGCAGTCGACTAGCGGGGGGATACAATGAGCAGTTCTTC	CASSRLAGGYNEQFF
TRBD1	.	TRBV28	TRBJ1-2	TGTGCCAGCAGCCGGACAGGGTCTAACTATGGCTACACCTTC	CASSRTGSNYGYTF
.	.	TRBV7-9	TRBJ1-5	TGTGCCAGCAGTAAGGGGGTTCGTGATCAGCCCCAGCATTTT	CASSKGVRDQPQHF
.	.	TRBV11-3	TRBJ1-1	TGTGCCAGCAGCGACACAGGGTTCCAGAACACTGAAGCTTTCTTT	CASSDTGFQNTEAFF
.	.	TRBV2	TRBJ2-1	TGTGCCAGCAGCCCGGACCGGTACAATGAGCAGTTCTTC	CASSPDRYNEQFF
.	.	TRBV10-1	TRBJ1-1	TGCGCCAGCAGTGAAAGGAGACACACTGAAGCTTTCTTT	CASSERRHTEAFF
TRBD1	.	TRBV5-1	TRBJ1-5	TGCGCCAGCAGCTTAACAGGGGTGGACGATCAGCCCCAGCATTTT	CASSLTGVDDQPQHF
TRBD1	few	TRBV19	TRBJ2-5	TGTGCCAGTAGGACAGGGGGACAAGAGACCCAGTACTTC	CASRTGGQETQYF
.	.	TRBV28	TRBJ1-5	TGTGCGGTGGATAGGGGCAATCAGCCCCAGCATTTT	CAVDRGNQPQHF
TRBD2	.	TRBV4-1	TRBJ2-1	TGCGCCAGCAGCCAACACACTCGGGACTACACCTACAATGAGCAGTTCTTC	CASSQHTRDYTYNEQFF
TRBD1	.	TRBV27	TRBJ2-6	TGTGCCAGCAGCCGAGGGACAGGAAGCTCTGGGGCCAACGTCCTGACTTTC	CASSRGTGSSGANVLTF
TRBD1	.	TRBV28	TRBJ2-7	TGTGCCAGTCAAAAAGGGGGACAGGGGGCCTACGAGCAGTACTTC	CASQKGGQGAYEQYF
TRBD2	.	TRBV27	TRBJ2-6	TGTGCCAGCAGTTTATACCTAGCGGGAGGGCCTGGGGCCAACGTCCTGACTTTC	CASSLYLAGGPGANVLTF
.	.	TRBV6-2/TRBV6-3	TRBJ1-1	TGTGCCAGCAGTTTCTCCGGACTGACTAACACTGAAGCTTTCTTT	CASSFSGLTNTEAFF
.	.	TRBV28	TRBJ2-3	TGTGCCAGCAGTTTCGTATCAAAAGGGGGCACAGATACGCAGTATTTT	CASSFVSKGGTDTQYF
.	once	TRBV6-4	TRBJ2-3	TGTGCCAGCAGTGGTTCCGGGGAAGGGGATACGCAGTATTTT	CASSGSGEGDTQYF
.	.	TRBV28	TRBJ2-3	TGTGCCAGCAGTTTAGGGGTCCTCGGGGCAGATACGCAGTATTTT	CASSLGVLGADTQYF